The clone carrying this TCR beta chain appeared many times. Its antigen remains unidentified. This specimen belongs to a study of T cells after yellow fever vaccination. Study-level results: Post-booster samples contained most primary-vaccination clones (more than 95% CD4, around 90% CD8).

TCRdb redid the calling of the 5' RACE reads with MiXCR, one entry per CDR3 protein. The data hold about 340,000 distinct CDR3 sequences, with about 4% observed a single time. V was clipped by 2 bases and J by 5 bases, with 17 bases between them. Germline V lookup: CDR1 SGHDT, CDR2 YYEEEE. The CDR3 contains 15 residues. This rearrangement joins TRBV5-6 to TRBJ2-7, with D possibly called TRBD1 or TRBD2 (5 bases each). The receptor comes from a young man who received the YFV17D yellow fever vaccine. The sample consisted of PBMCs, taken 5 days after the yellow fever booster vaccination. The CDR3 region is CASSFDLGVGHEQYV. As DNA, the CDR3 is TGTGCCAGCAGCTTCGATCTGGGGGTCGGCCACGAGCAGTACGTC.